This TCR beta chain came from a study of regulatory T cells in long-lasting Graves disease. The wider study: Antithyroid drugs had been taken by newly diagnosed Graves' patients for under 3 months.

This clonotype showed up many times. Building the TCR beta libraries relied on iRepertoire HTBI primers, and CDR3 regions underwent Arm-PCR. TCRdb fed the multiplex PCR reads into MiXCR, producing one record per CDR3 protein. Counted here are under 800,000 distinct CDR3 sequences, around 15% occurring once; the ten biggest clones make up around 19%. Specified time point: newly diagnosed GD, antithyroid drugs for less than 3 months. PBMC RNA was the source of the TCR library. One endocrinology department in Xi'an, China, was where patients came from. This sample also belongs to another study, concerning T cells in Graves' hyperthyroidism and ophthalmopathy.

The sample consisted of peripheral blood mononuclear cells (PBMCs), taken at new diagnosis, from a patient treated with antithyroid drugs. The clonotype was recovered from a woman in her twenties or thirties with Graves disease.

Here the CDR3 DNA reads TGTGCCTGGAGTGTTTGGGTTCGCACTGAAGCTTTCTTT. This sequence encodes CAWSVWVRTEAFF. The chain uses TRBV30 and TRBJ1-1; D gene ambiguous. Trimming pared 0 bases from V and 4 bases from J, leaving 9 bases between. The CDR3 consists of 13 residues. Looked up from germline, CDR1 is GTSNPN and CDR2 is SVGIG (reference sequence). The full variable domain, with the rest looked up from reference TRBV30 and TRBJ1-1, is SQTIHQWPATLVQPVGSPLSLECTVEGTSNPNLYWYRQAAGRGLQLLFYSVGIGQISSEVPQNLSASRPQDRQFILSSKKLLLSDSGFYLCAWSVWVRTEAFFGQGTRLTVV.